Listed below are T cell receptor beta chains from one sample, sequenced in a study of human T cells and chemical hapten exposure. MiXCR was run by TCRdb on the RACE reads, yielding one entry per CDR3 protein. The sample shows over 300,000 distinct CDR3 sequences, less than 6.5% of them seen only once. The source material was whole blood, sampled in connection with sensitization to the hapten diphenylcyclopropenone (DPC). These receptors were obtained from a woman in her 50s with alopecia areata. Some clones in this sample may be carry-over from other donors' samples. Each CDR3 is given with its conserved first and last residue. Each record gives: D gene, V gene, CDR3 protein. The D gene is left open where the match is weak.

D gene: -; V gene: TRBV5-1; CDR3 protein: CASSLAWITDTQYF
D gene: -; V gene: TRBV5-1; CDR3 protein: CASSLDTRGVNTEAFF
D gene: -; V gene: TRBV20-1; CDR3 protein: CSAPGSGNTIYF
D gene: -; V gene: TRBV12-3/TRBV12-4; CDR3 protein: CASSLMWSNQPQHF
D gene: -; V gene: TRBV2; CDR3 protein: CASRKGVDEQFF
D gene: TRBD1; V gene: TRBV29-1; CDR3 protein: CSVRAGGASGNTIYF
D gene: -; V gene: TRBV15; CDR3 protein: CATSRGGPYGYTF
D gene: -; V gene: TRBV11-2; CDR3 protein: CASSITRADTGELFF
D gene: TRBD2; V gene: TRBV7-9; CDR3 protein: CASSSGTSGRATTDTQYF
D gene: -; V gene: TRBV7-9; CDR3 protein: CASSPTLSYNEQFF
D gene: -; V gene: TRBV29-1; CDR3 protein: CSVVGQVYGYTF
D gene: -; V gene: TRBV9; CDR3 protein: CASSVEGGGDEQYF
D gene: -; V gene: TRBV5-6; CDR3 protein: CASSLFQVLVDEQYF
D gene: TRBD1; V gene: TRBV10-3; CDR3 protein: CAINEQGAGTEAFF
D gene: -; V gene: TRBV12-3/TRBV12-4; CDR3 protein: CASTFGGNTEAFF
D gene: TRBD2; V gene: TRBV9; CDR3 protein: CASSVGVAGYEQYF
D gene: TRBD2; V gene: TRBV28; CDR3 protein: CASSAIAGGPAEQYF
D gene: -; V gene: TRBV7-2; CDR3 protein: CASSPRGSETQYF
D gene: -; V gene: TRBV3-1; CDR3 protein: CASSQDRGAEETQYF
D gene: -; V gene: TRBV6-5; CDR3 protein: CASSPPRGRDGYTF
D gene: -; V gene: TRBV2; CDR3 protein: CASKVAVSSYEQYF
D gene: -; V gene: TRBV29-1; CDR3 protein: CSVDQGYTGELFF
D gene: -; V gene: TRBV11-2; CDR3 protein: CASSLELVGNEQFF
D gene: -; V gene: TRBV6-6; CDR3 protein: CASSPVGGLYYGYTF
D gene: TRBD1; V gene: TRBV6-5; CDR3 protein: CASRNRGSSNQPQHF
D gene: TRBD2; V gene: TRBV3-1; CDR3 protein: CASSQEYRTSGGAAPYEQYF
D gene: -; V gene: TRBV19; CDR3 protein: CASSSSATWRADTQYF
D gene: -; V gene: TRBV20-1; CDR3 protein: CSARDRVGAYNEQFF
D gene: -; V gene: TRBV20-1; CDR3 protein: CSARGSGANVLTF